The T cell receptor beta chain described here comes from a study of OX40 agonist ivuxolimab in advanced cancers. On the study more broadly: Dose-escalation subjects each had hepatocellular carcinoma, melanoma, renal cell or head and neck cancer. General study points: Compared with CD4+, CD8+ T cells on average had more expanded clones.

This clone has more than one count but fewer than ten. The antigen remains undetermined. Systemic immunosuppression or a history of autoimmune disease excluded patients. The sampling schedule covered blood at baseline, cycle 4 day 1, and cycle 7 day 1. Sequenced by immunoSEQ multiplex PCR; TCRdb stores in-frame clones only, minus some. The data hold around 71,000 clones, with 78% observed a single time. CDR1 and CDR2 from the germline V gene are LNHDA and SQIVND (reference sequence). The CDR3 runs to 15 residues. The trim removed 6 bases at V and 4 bases at J, leaving 9 bases unmatched. The starting material was CD4+ or CD8+ T cells sorted from blood, obtained in a trial of the OX40 agonist ivuxolimab. This TCR was recovered from an adult with an advanced solid tumor such as melanoma, head and neck, liver or kidney cancer. The J gene is TRBJ1-2, the V gene TRBV19, with TRBD1 matching 9 bases. For the CDR3, the DNA is TGTGCCAGTAGCCCTGTGGGGGACAGGGTCTATGGCTACACCTTC. Translating gives CASSPVGDRVYGYTF.